Here is one TCR beta chain with its context. This sample is part of a study of cytomegalovirus exposure and HLA in healthy donors. Healthy bone marrow donors made up the cohort. Between the trimmed V and J ends, which lost 3 bases and 3 bases, there was a span of 11 bases. This CDR3 is 14 amino acids long. Germline loops: CDR1 SEHNR, CDR2 FQNEAQ (reference sequence). It was with 60 Vbeta and 13 Jbeta primers that the PCR ran. The data were produced by immunoSEQ multiplex PCR, yet TCRdb's version contains in-frame clones alone and is incomplete. The table shows 200,000 or so clones, with roughly four fifths occurring only once.

Material: PBMCs. This TCR was sampled from a girl aged 2-9 years in good health and CMV-seronegative. The chain joins TRBV7-9 to TRBJ1-2; tentative D call: TRBD1 (5 bases). CDR3 region: CASSFGTGDYGYTF. DNA of the CDR3: TGTGCCAGCAGCTTCGGTACAGGAGACTATGGCTACACCTTC.